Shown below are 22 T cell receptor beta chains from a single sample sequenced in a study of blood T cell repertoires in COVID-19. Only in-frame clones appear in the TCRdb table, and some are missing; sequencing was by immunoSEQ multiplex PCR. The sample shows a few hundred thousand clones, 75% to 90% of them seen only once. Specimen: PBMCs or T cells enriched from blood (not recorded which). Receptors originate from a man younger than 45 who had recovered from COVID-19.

The CDR3 protein is CASSQSELRDTGELFF. The CDR3 nucleotides are TGTGCCAGCAGCCAATCCGAGCTCCGGGACACCGGGGAGCTGTTTTTT. The V gene is TRBV3-1 (or the pseudogene TRBV3-2), the J gene TRBJ2-2, with no clear D. The germline CDR1 and CDR2 sequences are LGHDT and YNNKEL (reference sequence). Trimming removed 2 bases from V and 3 bases from J, with 13 bases in between. The CDR3 is made up of 16 amino acids.

Written as DNA, the CDR3 is TGTGCCAGTAGTACCGGGACTTACTACGAGCAGTACTTC. It specifies CASSTGTYYEQYF. The chain uses TRBV19 and TRBJ2-7; D perhaps matches TRBD2 (6 bases). In germline, CDR1 is LNHDA, CDR2 SQIVND (reference sequence). The length of the CDR3 is 13 residues. The V and J ends lost 4 bases and 3 bases respectively, with 10 bases between them.

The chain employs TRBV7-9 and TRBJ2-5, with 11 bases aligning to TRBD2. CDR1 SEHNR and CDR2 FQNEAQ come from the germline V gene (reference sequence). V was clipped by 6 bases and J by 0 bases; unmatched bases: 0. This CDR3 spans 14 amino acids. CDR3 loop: CASRTSGDQETQYF. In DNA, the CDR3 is TGTGCCAGCAGGACTAGCGGGGACCAAGAGACCCAGTACTTC.

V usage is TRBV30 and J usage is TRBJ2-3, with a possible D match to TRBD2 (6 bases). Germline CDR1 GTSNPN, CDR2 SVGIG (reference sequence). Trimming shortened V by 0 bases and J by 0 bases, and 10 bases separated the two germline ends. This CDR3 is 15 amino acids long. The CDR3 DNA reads TGTGCCTGGAGTGTACGGGGGACTAGCACAGATACGCAGTATTTT. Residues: CAWSVRGTSTDTQYF.

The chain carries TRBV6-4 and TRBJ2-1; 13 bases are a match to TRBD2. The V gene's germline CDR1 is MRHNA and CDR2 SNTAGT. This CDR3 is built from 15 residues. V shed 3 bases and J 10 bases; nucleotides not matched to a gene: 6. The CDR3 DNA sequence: TGTGCCAGCAGTGAGCAGGGACTAGCGGGAACCGAGCAGTTCTTC. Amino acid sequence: CASSEQGLAGTEQFF.

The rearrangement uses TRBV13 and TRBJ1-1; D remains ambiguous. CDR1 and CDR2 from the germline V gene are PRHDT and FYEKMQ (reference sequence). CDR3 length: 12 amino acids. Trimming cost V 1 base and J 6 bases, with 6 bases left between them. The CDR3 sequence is CASSLVGPEAFF. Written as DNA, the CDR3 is TGTGCCAGCAGCTTAGTTGGGCCTGAAGCTTTCTTT.

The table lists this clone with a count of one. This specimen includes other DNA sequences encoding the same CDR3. Here the CDR3 reads CASSQVSLNTEAFF. As DNA, the CDR3 is TGTGCCAGCAGCCAAGTCAGTTTGAACACTGAAGCTTTCTTT. The V and J genes are TRBV3-1 (or the pseudogene TRBV3-2) and TRBJ1-1; D gene uncertain. The CDR3 consists of 14 residues. V was shortened by 1 base and J by 0 bases, with 6 bases between the two germline ends. CDR1 LGHDT and CDR2 YNNKEL come from the germline V gene (reference sequence).

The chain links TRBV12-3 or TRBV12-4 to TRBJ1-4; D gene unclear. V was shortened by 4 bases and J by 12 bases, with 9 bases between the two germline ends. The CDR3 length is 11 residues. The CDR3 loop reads CASSYGLELFF. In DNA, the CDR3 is TGTGCCAGCAGTTACGGACTTGAACTGTTTTTT.

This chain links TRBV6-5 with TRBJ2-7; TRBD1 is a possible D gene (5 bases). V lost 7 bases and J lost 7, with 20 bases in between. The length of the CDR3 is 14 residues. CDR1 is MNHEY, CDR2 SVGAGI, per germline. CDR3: CASTQRRPRVEQYF. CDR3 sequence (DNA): TGTGCCAGCACACAAAGAAGACCCAGGGTTGAGCAGTACTTC.

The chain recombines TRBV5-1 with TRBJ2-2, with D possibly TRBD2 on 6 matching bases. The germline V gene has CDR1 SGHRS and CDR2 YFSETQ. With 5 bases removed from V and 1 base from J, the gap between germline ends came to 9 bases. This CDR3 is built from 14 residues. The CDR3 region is CASREGGNTGELFF. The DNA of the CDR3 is TGCGCCAGCAGGGAGGGCGGGAACACCGGGGAGCTGTTTTTT.

The CDR3 DNA sequence: TGTGCCAGCAGCCCTTGGGCCAAAAACACTGAAGCTTTCTTT. This translates into CASSPWAKNTEAFF. The genes are TRBV14 and TRBJ1-1; unclear D gene. The V gene's germline CDR1 is SGHDN and CDR2 FVKESK. With 4 bases removed from V and 2 bases from J, the gap between germline ends came to 11 bases. The CDR3 length is 14 residues.

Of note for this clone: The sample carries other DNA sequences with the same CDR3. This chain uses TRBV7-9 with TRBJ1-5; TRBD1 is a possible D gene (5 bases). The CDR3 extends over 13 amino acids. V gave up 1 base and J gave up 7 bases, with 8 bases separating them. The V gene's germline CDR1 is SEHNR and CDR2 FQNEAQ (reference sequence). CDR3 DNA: TGTGCCAGCAGCTTAGGGGGCGACCAGCCCCAGCATTTT. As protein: CASSLGGDQPQHF. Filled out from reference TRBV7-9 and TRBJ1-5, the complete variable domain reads DTGVSQNPRHKITKRGQNVTFRCDPISEHNRLYWYRQTLGQGPEFLTYFQNEAQLEKSRLLSDRFSAERPKGSFSTLEIQRTEQGDSAMYLCASSLGGDQPQHFGDGTRLSIL.

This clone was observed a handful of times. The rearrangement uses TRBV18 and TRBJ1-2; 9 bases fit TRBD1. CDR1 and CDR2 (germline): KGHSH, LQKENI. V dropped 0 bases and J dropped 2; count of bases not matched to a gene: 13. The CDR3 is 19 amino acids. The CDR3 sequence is CASSPPWDRDPVFNYGYTF. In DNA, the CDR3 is TGTGCCAGCTCACCACCATGGGACAGGGACCCTGTATTCAACTATGGCTACACCTTC.

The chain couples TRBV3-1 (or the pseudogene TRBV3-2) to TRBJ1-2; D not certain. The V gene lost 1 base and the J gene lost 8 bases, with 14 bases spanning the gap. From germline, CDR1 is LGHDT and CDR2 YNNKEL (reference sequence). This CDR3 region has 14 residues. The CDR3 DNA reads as TGTGCCAGCAGCCAAGTTAACCGGGCGGGGGGCTACACCTTC. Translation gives CASSQVNRAGGYTF.

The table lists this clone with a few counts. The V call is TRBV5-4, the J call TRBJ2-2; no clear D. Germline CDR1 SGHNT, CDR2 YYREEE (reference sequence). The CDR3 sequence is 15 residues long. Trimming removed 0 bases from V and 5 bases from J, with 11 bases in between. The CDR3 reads CASSLAGARTGELFF. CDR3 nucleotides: TGTGCCAGCAGCTTGGCGGGTGCTCGGACCGGGGAGCTGTTTTTT.

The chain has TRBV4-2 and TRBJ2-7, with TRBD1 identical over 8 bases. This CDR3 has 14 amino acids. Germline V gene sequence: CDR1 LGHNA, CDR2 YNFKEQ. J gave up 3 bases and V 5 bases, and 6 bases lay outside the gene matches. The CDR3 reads CASSSGQGRYEQYF. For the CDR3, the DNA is TGTGCCAGCAGCTCCGGACAGGGCCGCTACGAGCAGTACTTC.

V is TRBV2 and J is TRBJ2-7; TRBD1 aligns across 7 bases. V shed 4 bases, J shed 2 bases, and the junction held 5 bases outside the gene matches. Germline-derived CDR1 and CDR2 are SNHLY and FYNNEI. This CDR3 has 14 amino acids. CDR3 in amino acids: CASSAGTAAYEQYF. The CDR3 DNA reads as TGTGCCAGCAGTGCTGGGACAGCAGCCTACGAGCAGTACTTC. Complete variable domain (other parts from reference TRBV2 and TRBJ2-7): EPEVTQTPSHQVTQMGQEVILRCVPISNHLYFYWYRQILGQKVEFLVSFYNNEISEKSEIFDDQFSVERPDGSNFTLKIRSTKLEDSAMYFCASSAGTAAYEQYFGPGTRLTVT.

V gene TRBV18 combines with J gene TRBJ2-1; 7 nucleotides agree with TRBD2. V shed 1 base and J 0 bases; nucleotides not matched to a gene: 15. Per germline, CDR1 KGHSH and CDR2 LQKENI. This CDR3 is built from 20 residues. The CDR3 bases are TGTGCCAGCTCACCACTCGATGGTCTAGCGGTGACGAGCTCCTACAATGAGCAGTTCTTC. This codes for CASSPLDGLAVTSSYNEQFF.

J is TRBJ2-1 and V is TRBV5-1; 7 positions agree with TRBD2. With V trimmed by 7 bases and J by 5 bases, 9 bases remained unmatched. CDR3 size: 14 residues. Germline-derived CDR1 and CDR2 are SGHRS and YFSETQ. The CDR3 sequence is CASFPLAVNNEQFF. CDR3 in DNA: TGCGCCAGCTTCCCCCTAGCGGTCAACAATGAGCAGTTCTTC.

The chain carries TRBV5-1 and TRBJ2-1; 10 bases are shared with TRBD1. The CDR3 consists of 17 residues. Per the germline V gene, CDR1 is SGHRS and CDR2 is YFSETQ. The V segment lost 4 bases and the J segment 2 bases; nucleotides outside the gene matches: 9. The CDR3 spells CASSGRRQGAAYNEQFF. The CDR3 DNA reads TGCGCCAGCAGCGGACGTAGACAGGGGGCGGCCTACAATGAGCAGTTCTTC.

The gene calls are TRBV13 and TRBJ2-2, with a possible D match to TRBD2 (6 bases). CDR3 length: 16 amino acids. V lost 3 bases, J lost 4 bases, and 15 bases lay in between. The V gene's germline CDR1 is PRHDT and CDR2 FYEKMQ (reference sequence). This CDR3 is CASSFFGSPGTGELFF. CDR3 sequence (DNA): TGTGCCAGCAGCTTCTTCGGGAGTCCGGGCACCGGGGAGCTGTTTTTT.

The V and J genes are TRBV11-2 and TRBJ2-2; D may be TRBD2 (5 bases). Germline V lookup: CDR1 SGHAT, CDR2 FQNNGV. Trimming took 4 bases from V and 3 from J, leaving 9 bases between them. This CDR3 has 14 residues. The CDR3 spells CASSSGVYTGELFF. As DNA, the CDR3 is TGTGCCAGCAGCTCCGGGGTTTACACCGGGGAGCTGTTTTTT.